Below are 32 T cell receptor beta chains sequenced from a single sample in a study of radiation and T cells in renal cell carcinoma. Sequencing was performed with immunoSEQ multiplex PCR; in TCRdb, only in-frame clones are kept and a portion is missing. The sample yields 160,000 or so clones, roughly 86% seen once. Time point defined: blood 2 weeks post-SBRT. Treatment described: 15 Gy SBRT to primary tumor, nephrectomy 4 weeks later. Sequencing was performed on blood, taken from a patient whose treatment included radiotherapy and nephrectomy. The receptors were gathered from a woman aged 45 to 65 with renal cell carcinoma.

V usage is TRBV7-9 and J usage is TRBJ2-1; D gene ambiguous. With 2 bases removed from V and 4 bases from J, the gap between germline ends came to 21 bases. Per germline, CDR1 SEHNR and CDR2 FQNEAQ (reference sequence). The CDR3 is 18 residues long. Here the CDR3 DNA reads TGTGCCAGCAGCTTACGTTCCGGGCACGAAACAAGATACAATGAGCAGTTCTTC. Translated: CASSLRSGHETRYNEQFF.

The chain recombines TRBV6-1 with TRBJ1-5; 7 bases line up with TRBD1. J gave up 6 bases and V 6 bases, and 5 bases lay outside the gene matches. CDR3 length: 13 residues. CDR1 and CDR2 from the germline V gene are MNHNS and SASEGT. CDR3 region: CASRAGGSQPQHF. The CDR3 DNA sequence: TGTGCCAGCAGAGCAGGGGGAAGTCAGCCCCAGCATTTT.

This clone was counted a few times. This chain uses TRBV9 with TRBJ2-3; no clear D gene. The CDR3 loop spans 13 amino acids. V was clipped by 3 bases and J by 2 bases, with 7 bases between them. CDR1 SGDLS and CDR2 YYNGEE come from the germline V gene. The CDR3, as DNA: TGTGCCAGCAGCGCGGATGACACAGATACGCAGTATTTT. This codes for CASSADDTDTQYF.

The chain combines TRBV4-1 with TRBJ2-2; no firm D call. The V gene lost 0 bases and the J gene lost 5 bases, with 10 bases spanning the gap. This CDR3 contains 15 residues. Germline V gene lookup returns CDR1 MGHRA and CDR2 YSYEKL. The CDR3 sequence: CASSQEGFGTGELFF. The CDR3 DNA is TGCGCCAGCAGCCAAGAGGGATTCGGGACCGGGGAGCTGTTTTTT.

This clone has a handful of counts. The rearrangement links TRBV19 to TRBJ1-1; maybe TRBD1 (6 bases). CDR3 size: 15 residues. The V and J ends lost 6 bases and 0 bases respectively, with 14 bases between them. Germline V gene sequence: CDR1 LNHDA, CDR2 SQIVND (reference sequence). CDR3 loop: CASRRAGEVNTEAFF. The CDR3 coding sequence is TGTGCCAGTAGGAGGGCAGGGGAGGTGAACACTGAAGCTTTCTTT.

The rearrangement links TRBV7-2 to TRBJ2-1; TRBD2 matches at 10 bases. This CDR3 has 15 amino acids. CDR1 SGHTA and CDR2 FQGNSA come from the germline V gene. V trimming: 3 bases; J trimming: 7 bases; junction bases outside the gene matches: 6. The DNA for the CDR3 is TGTGCCAGCAGCTTCCAGCGGGGGGGCAGAAATGAGCAGTTCTTC. Translation gives CASSFQRGGRNEQFF.

The chain links TRBV7-6 to TRBJ2-3, with D possibly being TRBD1 (5 bases). Trimming shortened V by 2 bases and J by 0 bases, and 9 bases separated the two germline ends. Germline V CDR1 and CDR2: SGHVS, FNYEAQ. The CDR3 consists of 15 residues. The CDR3 is CASSLKGRSTDTQYF. CDR3 nucleotides: TGTGCCAGCAGCTTAAAGGGGCGAAGCACAGATACGCAGTATTTT. Full variable domain (remainder filled in from reference TRBV7-6 and TRBJ2-3): GAGVSQSPRYKVTKRGQDVALRCDPISGHVSLYWYRQALGQGPEFLTYFNYEAQQDKSGLPNDRFSAERPEGSISTLTIQRTEQRDSAMYRCASSLKGRSTDTQYFGPGTRLTVL.

The chain links TRBV19 to TRBJ2-1, with D hard to call. The CDR3 is 15 residues long. V was cut by 7 bases and J by 8 bases, with 21 bases left in between. The germline V gene has CDR1 LNHDA and CDR2 SQIVND (reference sequence). This CDR3 reads CASTDIWKGMDEQFF. The CDR3 region has the DNA TGTGCCAGTACCGATATATGGAAGGGTATGGATGAGCAGTTCTTC.

CDR3 bases: TGTGCCAGTAGTACCCAGCGGGGGGGTTACAATGAGCAGTTCTTC. Translating it yields CASSTQRGGYNEQFF. The V gene is TRBV19, the J gene TRBJ2-1; 10 bases are a match to TRBD2. J gave up 4 bases and V 4 bases, and 4 bases lay outside the gene matches. The CDR3 consists of 15 residues. The germline CDR1 and CDR2 sequences are LNHDA and SQIVND (reference sequence).

This rearrangement joins TRBV29-1 to TRBJ2-1; D unclear. Germline V CDR1 and CDR2: SQVTM, ANQGSEA. With 3 bases removed from V and 1 base from J, the gap between germline ends came to 10 bases. The CDR3 covers 14 residues. The CDR3 bases are TGCAGCGTTGATATGGGGTCTTCCTACAATGAGCAGTTCTTC. It yields the protein CSVDMGSSYNEQFF.

The chain carries TRBV19 and TRBJ2-7, with 11 bases identical to TRBD1. Germline V lookup: CDR1 LNHDA, CDR2 SQIVND (reference sequence). The CDR3 sequence is 17 residues long. Trimming took 3 bases from V and 4 from J; bases not matched to a gene: 11. The DNA for the CDR3 is TGTGCCAGTAGTATGGAGGGACAGGGGGGCCGATCGTACGAGCAGTACTTC. This codes for CASSMEGQGGRSYEQYF.

V and J are TRBV7-9 and TRBJ1-3; no clear D gene. Germline assignment: CDR1 SEHNR and CDR2 FQNEAQ (reference sequence). The V end was cut by 5 bases, the J end by 2 bases, with 13 bases between. The CDR3 is 15 residues long. The CDR3 here is CASSNPPQPGNTIYF. CDR3 DNA: TGTGCCAGCAGCAACCCACCCCAACCTGGAAACACCATATATTTT.

As DNA, the CDR3 is TGTGCCAGCTCACAGCGGTCTTGGGACATCTACGAGCAGTACTTC. Its protein product is CASSQRSWDIYEQYF. The rearrangement uses TRBV18 and TRBJ2-7; possibly TRBD1 for D (6 bases). Germline CDR1 is KGHSH and CDR2 is LQKENI. V shed 4 bases and J shed 3 bases, with 16 bases lying between them. The CDR3 covers 15 residues.

This chain uses TRBV18 with TRBJ2-5, with 9 positions matching TRBD2. The CDR3 totals 15 residues. The germline CDR1 and CDR2 sequences are KGHSH and LQKENI. V gave up 6 bases and J gave up 2 bases; unmatched junction bases: 7. CDR3 DNA: TGTGCCAGCTCTCTAAGCGGGGGGCATCAAGAGACCCAGTACTTC. This gives the protein CASSLSGGHQETQYF.

The chain links TRBV4-1 to TRBJ2-7; 16 positions match TRBD2. Germline V lookup: CDR1 MGHRA, CDR2 YSYEKL. The CDR3 extends over 18 amino acids. Trimming at V came to 3 bases and at J to 6 bases, leaving 11 bases not matched to a gene. CDR3 region: CASSQGLAGGLYSAEQYF. The CDR3 DNA follows: TGCGCCAGCAGCCAGGGACTAGCGGGGGGGCTGTATTCCGCCGAGCAGTACTTC.

This chain uses TRBV9 with TRBJ2-3, with TRBD1 identical over 8 bases. V was pared by 0 bases and J by 2 bases, with 8 bases of the junction left unmatched. Germline lookup yields CDR1 SGDLS and CDR2 YYNGEE. The CDR3 spans 17 residues. CDR3 nucleotides: TGTGCCAGCAGCGTAGACCCCGGGACAGGCTACACAGATACGCAGTATTTT. This translates into CASSVDPGTGYTDTQYF.

The chain carries TRBV5-1 and TRBJ1-1; 10 bases are a match to TRBD1. The CDR3 runs to 15 residues. The germline V gene encodes CDR1 SGHRS and CDR2 YFSETQ. With 4 bases clipped from V and 4 bases from J, the junction kept 7 bases outside the gene matches. CDR3 DNA: TGCGCCAGCAGCCCGTTGGGACAGGGGTTCACTGAAGCTTTCTTT. Its translation: CASSPLGQGFTEAFF.

This chain links TRBV11-1 with TRBJ1-2; D gene ambiguous. This CDR3 is built from 17 residues. Germline CDR1 SGHAT, CDR2 FQDESV (reference sequence). V gave up 4 bases and J gave up 6 bases, with 24 bases separating them. CDR3 amino acids: CASSSHNVPQSTHGYTF. CDR3 in DNA: TGTGCCAGCAGCTCGCATAACGTCCCACAGAGCACCCATGGCTACACCTTC.

The chain combines TRBV5-4 with TRBJ2-5; D not resolved. Germline V gives CDR1 SGHNT, CDR2 YYREEE (reference sequence). CDR3 length: 14 residues. Trimming removed 2 bases from V and 4 bases from J, with 12 bases in between. CDR3 bases: TGTGCCAGCAGCTTCCGGGCTTACGGAGAGACCCAGTACTTC. This translates into CASSFRAYGETQYF.

This clone was seen only a few times. The V and J genes are TRBV19 and TRBJ1-5, with 9 bases lining up with TRBD1. V lost 6 bases to trimming and J lost 0 bases; unmatched junction nucleotides: 6. The CDR3 loop spans 16 amino acids. Germline-derived CDR1 and CDR2 are LNHDA and SQIVND (reference sequence). CDR3 sequence reads: CASRRTGVDSNQPQHF. The CDR3 DNA reads TGTGCCAGTAGACGGACAGGGGTAGATAGCAATCAGCCCCAGCATTTT.

J is TRBJ2-5 and V is TRBV9, with TRBD2 matching 12 bases. Germline CDR1 and CDR2: SGDLS and YYNGEE. Unmatched junction bases numbered 12, after V lost 4 bases and J lost 5 bases. This CDR3 is 17 amino acids long. The CDR3 sequence is CASSPLAGGPLEETQYF. CDR3 in DNA: TGTGCCAGCAGCCCCCTAGCGGGGGGGCCGTTGGAGGAGACCCAGTACTTC.

This clone was observed once. J is TRBJ1-2 and V is TRBV6-5, with D tentatively TRBD1 (5 bases). CDR1 and CDR2 (germline): MNHEY, SVGAGI. Trimming removed 5 bases at V and 6 bases at J, with 19 bases between. The CDR3 sequence is 15 residues long. This chain's CDR3 is CASSQSLTDTDGYTF. The CDR3 coding sequence is TGTGCCAGCAGTCAGAGCCTGACAGATACGGATGGCTACACCTTC.

V and J are TRBV7-9 and TRBJ2-1, with TRBD1 matching over 7 bases. Germline loops: CDR1 SEHNR, CDR2 FQNEAQ (reference sequence). The CDR3 runs 14 residues. The J segment lost 3 bases and the V segment lost 3 bases, leaving 2 bases of the junction unmatched. For the CDR3, the DNA is TGTGCCAGCAGCTTCGGGACAGACTACAATGAGCAGTTCTTC. Translation gives CASSFGTDYNEQFF.

The gene calls are TRBV9 and TRBJ2-2; D is unclear. CDR3 size: 12 residues. Per the germline V gene, CDR1 is SGDLS and CDR2 is YYNGEE. V lost 0 bases, J lost 6 bases, and 3 bases lay in between. This CDR3 reads CASSVGPGELFF. CDR3 nucleotides: TGTGCCAGCAGCGTAGGACCCGGGGAGCTGTTTTTT.

V gene TRBV28 combines with J gene TRBJ1-5; weak D call: TRBD1 (6 bases). CDR3 size: 12 residues. Per germline, CDR1 MDHEN and CDR2 SYDVKM. Trimming left V 11 bases short and J 4 bases short, with 12 bases between. The CDR3 loop is CASRGPNQPQHF. As DNA, the CDR3 is TGTGCCTCCCGGGGGCCGAATCAGCCCCAGCATTTT.

This clone was counted a few times. The rearrangement links TRBV18 to TRBJ2-7; perhaps D is TRBD1 or TRBD2 (6 bases each). The germline V gene encodes CDR1 KGHSH and CDR2 LQKENI. The CDR3 runs to 15 residues. Trimming stripped 3 bases from V and 3 bases from J, with 15 bases between. CDR3 DNA: TGTGCCAGCTCACCGGGCCTCGGAGGGGGCTACGAGCAGTACTTC. Translated, it gives CASSPGLGGGYEQYF.

This chain connects TRBV29-1 to TRBJ1-2; 7 positions agree with TRBD1. Germline CDR1 and CDR2: SQVTM and ANQGSEA. This CDR3 spans 15 amino acids. V lost 0 bases, J lost 0 bases, and 4 bases stayed unmatched. Here the CDR3 reads CSVEDRDRANYGYTF. The CDR3 DNA sequence: TGCAGCGTTGAAGACCGGGACAGAGCTAACTATGGCTACACCTTC.

This chain connects TRBV7-2 to TRBJ1-2; TRBD1 agrees at 7 bases. In germline, CDR1 is SGHTA, CDR2 FQGNSA. With 5 bases clipped from V and 1 base from J, the junction kept 7 bases outside the gene matches. This CDR3 is 15 amino acids long. The CDR3 DNA sequence: TGTGCCAGCAGCGGGAGGGGGCTGGGTAACTATGGCTACACCTTC. Amino acids: CASSGRGLGNYGYTF.

This clone is a singleton in its sample. J is TRBJ1-2 and V is TRBV6-4; D is possibly TRBD1 (6 bases). Germline V gives CDR1 MRHNA, CDR2 SNTAGT. V was trimmed by 11 bases and J by 5 bases, leaving 27 bases between them. The CDR3 has 16 residues. CDR3 region: CALRGLSTPGVYGYTF. CDR3 nucleotides: TGTGCCCTCCGGGGGCTCTCAACCCCCGGGGTATATGGCTACACCTTC.

This clone was seen a handful of times. J is TRBJ1-2 and V is TRBV30; possible D gene TRBD1, 5 bases. The CDR3 has 14 amino acids. Germline CDR1 GTSNPN, CDR2 SVGIG (reference sequence). Trimming cost V 3 bases and J 6 bases, with 17 bases left between them. The CDR3 DNA is TGTGCCTGGAGGCGCGGCCAGGGCGGTCATGGCTACACCTTC. Translation: CAWRRGQGGHGYTF.

This sequence joins TRBV6-5 and TRBJ1-2; D not resolved. The CDR3 is 14 amino acids. Germline V gives CDR1 MNHEY, CDR2 SVGAGI. Deletions cut 2 bases from V and 8 bases from J, with 15 bases between. CDR3 coding DNA: TGTGCCAGCAGTTACGCCGGAAGAATAGGCGGCTACACCTTC. It translates to CASSYAGRIGGYTF.

On this clone itself: Other DNA sequences within the sample encode an identical CDR3. The V call is TRBV5-1, the J call TRBJ2-5; possible D gene TRBD1, 7 bases. The CDR3 covers 14 residues. Per the germline V gene, CDR1 is SGHRS and CDR2 is YFSETQ. The V gene lost 3 bases and the J gene lost 1 base, with 10 bases spanning the gap. The CDR3 region is CASSWGDSQETQYF. The CDR3 nucleotides are TGCGCCAGCAGCTGGGGGGACAGCCAAGAGACCCAGTACTTC.